One sample yielded the 24 T cell receptor beta chains listed below, sequenced in a study of T cells expressing NK-cell markers. Reanalyzing the 5' RACE reads, TCRdb keeps one entry per CDR3 protein, without DNA. Its table lists some 410,000 distinct CDR3 sequences. Source material: blood T cells: a sorted CD56 or NKG2C T cell subset, CD4+ or CD8+ T cells, or bulk PBMC T cells (not recorded which). Receptors originate from a woman aged 18-70 years in good health.

The V call is TRBV5-5, the J call TRBJ1-4; the TCRdb call, TRBD1, lacks DNA for checking. The CDR3 has 17 residues. Germline assignment: CDR1 SGHKS and CDR2 YYEKEE (reference sequence). The CDR3 loop reads CASSLVGGFTTNEKLFF.

The chain has TRBV5-6 and TRBJ2-3. Per the germline V gene, CDR1 is SGHDT and CDR2 is YYEEEE. The CDR3 has 14 residues. CDR3 in amino acids: CASSPSEYTDTQYF.

The gene calls are TRBV9 and TRBJ2-1; TCRdb proposes TRBD1, but this gene call is untestable without DNA. The CDR3 is 14 amino acids. Germline V gene lookup returns CDR1 SGDLS and CDR2 YYNGEE. CDR3 sequence: CASSGSIQGNEQFF.

The V call is TRBV12-3 or TRBV12-4, the J call TRBJ1-6; no DNA is available, so the TRBD1 call from TCRdb remains unchecked. The CDR3 has 16 residues. CDR3 protein: CASTPDRNSYNSPLHF.

V is TRBV5-6 and J is TRBJ2-3; TCRdb returns TRBD2, unconfirmable since there is no DNA. This CDR3 has 16 residues. CDR1 SGHDT and CDR2 YYEEEE come from the germline V gene. CDR3 in amino acids: CASSPGPLAGGGTQYF.

This chain links TRBV12-3 or TRBV12-4 with TRBJ2-7; TCRdb designates TRBD1, a call that cannot be tested without DNA. CDR3 length equals 15 residues. CDR3 residues: CASSPQGRLKYEQYF.

The rearrangement joins TRBV7-2 to TRBJ2-5; the D call from TCRdb, TRBD1, cannot be confirmed without DNA. Per the germline V gene, CDR1 is SGHTA and CDR2 is FQGNSA. The CDR3 spans 14 residues. CDR3 protein: CASSFFVPGETQYF.

The gene calls are TRBV6-5 and TRBJ2-2; TCRdb picks TRBD1, but there is no DNA to check that call. The CDR3 extends over 15 amino acids. The V gene's germline CDR1 is MNHEY and CDR2 SVGAGI. CDR3 loop: CASSYSNTGAGELFF.

CDR3 residues: CSARTLAGSSYEQYF. The chain joins TRBV20-1 to TRBJ2-7. The CDR3 contains 15 residues. Germline V lookup: CDR1 DFQATT, CDR2 SNEGSKA (reference sequence).

This rearrangement joins TRBV11-2 to TRBJ2-7; TCRdb lists TRBD2, though no DNA is available to test this call. Germline values: CDR1 SGHAT, CDR2 FQNNGV. The CDR3 is made up of 15 amino acids. The CDR3 loop reads CASSRQREGIYEQYF.

The rearrangement uses TRBV4-2 and TRBJ2-1; the D gene TCRdb calls, TRBD2, cannot be checked with no DNA. CDR3 length: 17 residues. Germline V gene sequence: CDR1 LGHNA, CDR2 YNFKEQ. CDR3 loop: CASSQVGASGVYNEQFF.

The rearrangement joins TRBV4-3 to TRBJ2-2; without DNA, the TCRdb call of TRBD1 cannot be checked. Per germline, CDR1 LGHNA and CDR2 YSLEER. The CDR3 totals 15 residues. CDR3: CASSPGTDNTGELFF.

V usage is TRBV6-1 and J usage is TRBJ1-1. The CDR3 consists of 12 residues. Germline loops: CDR1 MNHNS, CDR2 SASEGT. The CDR3 loop reads CASRQMNTEAFF.

This rearrangement joins TRBV6-1 to TRBJ2-3; TCRdb calls TRBD1, which cannot be checked without DNA. Germline-derived CDR1 and CDR2 are MNHNS and SASEGT. This CDR3 is 16 amino acids long. The CDR3 sequence is CASTSRTGGGTDTQYF.

V gene TRBV7-9 combines with J gene TRBJ1-5; as DNA is missing, the TRBD1 call by TCRdb cannot be tested. Germline CDR1 reads SEHNR; CDR2 reads FQNEAQ (reference sequence). This CDR3 region has 14 residues. This CDR3 reads CASSYERGNQPQHF.

The chain uses TRBV20-1 and TRBJ1-6; TCRdb calls TRBD1, which cannot be checked without DNA. CDR3 length: 15 residues. In germline, CDR1 is DFQATT, CDR2 SNEGSKA (reference sequence). The CDR3 sequence: CSGGRSRLRNSPLHF.

This sequence joins TRBV20-1 and TRBJ2-1; TCRdb's D gene call, TRBD2, goes unchecked for lack of DNA. The CDR3 sequence is 15 residues long. Germline values: CDR1 DFQATT, CDR2 SNEGSKA (reference sequence). CDR3 amino acids: CSAKGRRGAYNEQFF.

This sequence joins TRBV5-6 and TRBJ2-7; checking the TCRdb D call of TRBD1 is not possible without DNA. The germline V gene has CDR1 SGHDT and CDR2 YYEEEE. The length of the CDR3 is 13 residues. This chain's CDR3 is CASSGHRGVEQYF.

This chain links TRBV9 with TRBJ2-1; absent DNA, TCRdb's TRBD1 call cannot be checked. Germline loops: CDR1 SGDLS, CDR2 YYNGEE. The CDR3 consists of 20 residues. Here the CDR3 reads CASSNNLQGAAYSSYNEQFF.

This chain joins TRBV2 and TRBJ2-2; no DNA is available, so the TRBD1 call from TCRdb remains unchecked. This CDR3 is built from 15 residues. Germline V gene data show CDR1 as SNHLY and CDR2 as FYNNEI. The CDR3 reads CASSAPRGGTGELSF.

V gene TRBV27 combines with J gene TRBJ1-1; TCRdb gives TRBD1 as the D gene, but with no DNA this cannot be confirmed. The CDR3 covers 14 residues. Germline CDR1 is MNHEY and CDR2 is SMNVEV (reference sequence). The CDR3 reads CATPSGTGDTEAFF.

The chain employs TRBV4-2 and TRBJ2-1; the D call of TRBD2 rests on TCRdb alone, since no DNA is present to check it. The germline V gene has CDR1 LGHNA and CDR2 YNFKEQ. The CDR3 has 16 amino acids. CDR3 protein: CASSQGGSGSWHEQFF.

The chain recombines TRBV5-4 with TRBJ2-7; the D call from TCRdb, TRBD2, cannot be confirmed without DNA. The CDR3 is made up of 15 amino acids. CDR1 is SGHNT and CDR2 is YYREEE in the germline V gene (reference sequence). The CDR3 spells CASSLPDLGSYEQYF.

This chain links TRBV5-1 with TRBJ2-1; lacking DNA, the TRBD2 call made by TCRdb goes unchecked. This CDR3 region has 15 residues. Looked up from germline, CDR1 is SGHRS and CDR2 is YFSETQ. Here the CDR3 reads CASSLGTSGGSEQFF.